These 14 T cell receptor beta chains came from one sample sequenced in a study of T cell clusters in autoimmune cytopenias. TRB amplification used roughly 250 ng of peripheral blood genomic DNA. TRB was amplified by touch-down multiplex PCR, primer pools A and B combined. TCRdb re-called the multiplex PCR reads; one entry per CDR3 protein, DNA not given. The listing contains around 6,600 distinct CDR3 sequences. The data were also submitted as part of a second study, on T cell repertoires in aging, cancer and after chemotherapy.

The specimen sequenced was peripheral blood. These receptors originate from a human donor in good health.

The J gene is TRBJ2-1, the V gene TRBV6-5. The germline V gene has CDR1 MNHEY and CDR2 SVGAGI. This CDR3 spans 13 amino acids. The CDR3 is CATKLSGYNEQFF.

This sequence joins TRBV6-5 and TRBJ2-3. Germline assignment: CDR1 MNHEY and CDR2 SVGAGI. The length of the CDR3 is 15 residues. CDR3 sequence reads: CASSYTGMSTDTQYF.

The chain has TRBV5-5 and TRBJ1-1. The germline V gene has CDR1 SGHKS and CDR2 YYEKEE (reference sequence). The CDR3 has 12 residues. The CDR3 sequence: CASSLSNTEAFF.

This clonotype is classed as medium-sized by frequency. This CDR3 reads CASSPTGGASSYNEQFF. This chain links TRBV5-4 with TRBJ2-1; lacking DNA, the TRBD1 call made by TCRdb goes unchecked. The CDR3 is made up of 17 amino acids. Germline V CDR1 and CDR2: SGHNT, YYREEE (reference sequence).

The chain combines TRBV15 with TRBJ2-4; with no DNA, the TCRdb D assignment of TRBD2 cannot be verified. CDR1 is LNHNV, CDR2 YYDKDF, per germline (reference sequence). The CDR3 length is 15 residues. CDR3 loop: CATSTGGSGVWIQYF.

This clonotype is called medium-sized based on its frequency. V gene TRBV5-5 combines with J gene TRBJ2-7; TCRdb reports TRBD1, a call that lacks DNA to check it against. The CDR3 has 15 residues. Germline-derived CDR1 and CDR2 are SGHKS and YYEKEE (reference sequence). CDR3 protein: CASSLERGSSYEQYF.

This chain joins TRBV12-3 or TRBV12-4 and TRBJ2-1. The CDR3 spans 11 residues. CDR3 protein: CASSSGVGQFF.

V is TRBV6-5 and J is TRBJ2-3; the TRBD1 assignment by TCRdb is unverifiable without DNA. CDR3 length equals 14 residues. Germline CDR1 and CDR2: MNHEY and SVGAGI. Here the CDR3 reads CASSPLLGRDTQYF.

The chain joins TRBV19 to TRBJ2-5; with no DNA, the TCRdb D assignment of TRBD1 cannot be verified. The CDR3 is 11 residues long. Per the germline V gene, CDR1 is LNHDA and CDR2 is SQIVND (reference sequence). The CDR3 loop is CARPRGETQYF. Combining the CDR3 with reference TRBV19 and TRBJ2-5 gives the whole variable domain DGGITQSPKYLFRKEGQNVTLSCEQNLNHDAMYWYRQDPGQGLRLIYYSQIVNDFQKGDIAEGYSVSREKKESFPLTVTSAQKNPTAFYLCARPRGETQYFGPGTRLLVL.

This sequence joins TRBV10-3 and TRBJ1-1; TCRdb designates TRBD1, a call that cannot be tested without DNA. The CDR3 has 16 residues. The germline CDR1 and CDR2 sequences are ENHRY and SYGVKD. The CDR3 reads CAISATGLAVGTEAFF.

This clonotype is medium-sized by frequency. This chain joins TRBV11-3 and TRBJ2-7; there is no DNA to check the TCRdb D call of TRBD1. CDR1 SGHNT and CDR2 YENEEA come from the germline V gene. CDR3 length equals 17 residues. The CDR3 sequence is CASSRMKTGSDYYEQYF.

The V and J genes are TRBV11-3 and TRBJ2-5; TCRdb proposes TRBD1, but this gene call is untestable without DNA. The CDR3 sequence is 15 residues long. Looked up from germline, CDR1 is SGHNT and CDR2 is YENEEA. CDR3 loop: CASSSTDREAETQYF.

This clonotype is labeled medium-sized based on frequency. This chain connects TRBV30 to TRBJ2-2. The CDR3 totals 13 residues. CDR1 and CDR2 from the germline V gene are GTSNPN and SVGIG (reference sequence). This CDR3 reads CAWSVRMAGELFF.

CDR3 in amino acids: CASSPYNSGANVLTF. The rearrangement joins TRBV6-2 or TRBV6-3 to TRBJ2-6. This CDR3 is 15 amino acids long. Germline CDR1 is MNHEY and CDR2 is SVGEGT.